The T cell receptor beta chain described here comes from a study of cytomegalovirus exposure and HLA in healthy donors. Study observations and caveats: Analysis was carried out at a later point, and it linked a missense DCLRE1C variant to TCR beta V- and J-gene trimming. There were several of the most significant clusters that appeared linked to common viral pathogens in a later analysis. A previous analysis found most TCR beta V segments productive roughly 87% or roughly 30% of the time.

On this clone: Its target is not known.

With 4 bases clipped from V and 8 bases from J, the junction kept 9 bases outside the gene matches. Germline V gene sequence: CDR1 SGHRS, CDR2 YFSETQ. This CDR3 region has 15 residues. The PCR ran on 60 Vbeta and 13 Jbeta primers. Using immunoSEQ multiplex PCR, the repertoire was profiled, and TCRdb retains in-frame clones only, with some absent. This table has 140,000 or so clones, 80% to 85% appearing once. V and J are TRBV5-1 and TRBJ2-1; 10 positions match TRBD2. Source material: PBMCs. This clonotype was obtained from a male donor in good health and CMV-seronegative. The CDR3 sequence: CASSVTSGVGDEQFF. The CDR3 DNA reads TGCGCCAGCAGCGTTACTAGCGGGGTGGGGGATGAGCAGTTCTTC.